A selection of T cell receptor beta chains follows, all from one sample in a study of identical twins. In TCRdb, the 5' RACE reads were re-called with MiXCR into one record per CDR3 protein. The sample has a few hundred thousand distinct CDR3 sequences, around a sixth seen once; the top ten hold less than 15%. Material: naive T cells sorted from blood. These receptors were obtained from a man between 45 and 60 years old in good health. Both conserved end residues are part of each CDR3.

V | CDR3
TRBV19 | CASSTAGLAGKVNEQFF
TRBV28 | CASSSGGASETQYF
TRBV7-2 | CASSLALAGATYEQYF
TRBV27 | CASSGQSANYGYTF
TRBV11-2 | CASSLEGTGTGTEAFF
TRBV12-3/TRBV12-4 | CASSLTGGQAQTQYF
TRBV5-1 | CASSGHQGGELFF
TRBV5-1 | CASSPEGTGNSYLIAGSKNIQYF
TRBV7-2 | CASSLGQSFATNEKLFF
TRBV6-2/TRBV6-3 | CASSYPTSGRAIWASNEQFF
TRBV20-1 | CSARLMRGSGAEAFF
TRBV29-1 | CSSYNRGETQYF
TRBV6-2/TRBV6-3 | CAIRRRGANYGYTF
TRBV28 | CASSQRGVIQYF
TRBV7-8 | CASSLDGGGAGELFF
TRBV4-3 | CASSQGLVFPYEQYF
TRBV5-1 | CASSFIAGGILFF
TRBV6-5 | CASSLTGTAVHNEQFF
TRBV10-3 | CAISESGTGTYEQYF
TRBV24-1 | CATSDTLTGGEQYF
TRBV27 | CASSGTQSGSGANVLTF
TRBV27 | CASSLGWGLAESTDTQYF
TRBV29-1 | CSVETSTDTQYF
TRBV20-1 | CSASPGTVLDYEQYF